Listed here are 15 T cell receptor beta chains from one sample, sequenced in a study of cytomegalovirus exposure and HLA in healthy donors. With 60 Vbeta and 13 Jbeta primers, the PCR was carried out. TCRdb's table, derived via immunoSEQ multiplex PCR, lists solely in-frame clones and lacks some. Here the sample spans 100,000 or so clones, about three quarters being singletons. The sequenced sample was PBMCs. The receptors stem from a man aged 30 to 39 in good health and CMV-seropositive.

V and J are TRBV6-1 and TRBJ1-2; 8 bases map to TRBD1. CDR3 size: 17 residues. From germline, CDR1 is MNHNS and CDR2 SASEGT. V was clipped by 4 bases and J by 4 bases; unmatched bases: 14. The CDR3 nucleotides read TGTGCCAGCAGTGGAGCCCGGGACAGGAAGGACCTCTATGGCTACACCTTC. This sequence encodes CASSGARDRKDLYGYTF.

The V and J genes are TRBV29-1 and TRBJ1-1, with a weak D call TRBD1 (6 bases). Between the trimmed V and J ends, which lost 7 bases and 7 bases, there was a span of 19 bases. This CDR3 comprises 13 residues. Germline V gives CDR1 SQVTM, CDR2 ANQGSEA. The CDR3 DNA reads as TGCAGCGGGGGGCAAGGCAGCTACTTTGAAGCTTTCTTT. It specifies CSGGQGSYFEAFF. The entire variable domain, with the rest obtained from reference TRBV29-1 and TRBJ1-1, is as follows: SAVISQKPSRDICQRGTSLTIQCQVDSQVTMMFWYRQQPGQSLTLIATANQGSEATYESGFVIDKFPISRPNLTFSTLTVSNMSPEDSSIYLCSGGQGSYFEAFFGQGTRLTVV.

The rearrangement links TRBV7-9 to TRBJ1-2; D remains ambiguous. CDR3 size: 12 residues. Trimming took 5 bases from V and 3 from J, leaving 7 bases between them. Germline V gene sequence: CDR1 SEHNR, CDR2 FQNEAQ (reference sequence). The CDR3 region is CASSPGYYGYTF. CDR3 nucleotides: TGTGCCAGCAGCCCCGGTTACTATGGCTACACCTTC.

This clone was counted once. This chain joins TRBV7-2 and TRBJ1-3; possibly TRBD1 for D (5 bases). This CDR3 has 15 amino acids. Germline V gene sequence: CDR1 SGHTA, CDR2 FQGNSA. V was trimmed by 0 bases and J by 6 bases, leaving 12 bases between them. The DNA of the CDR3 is TGTGCCAGCAGCTTAGCGTTTGGACACACAAACACCATATATTTT. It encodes CASSLAFGHTNTIYF.

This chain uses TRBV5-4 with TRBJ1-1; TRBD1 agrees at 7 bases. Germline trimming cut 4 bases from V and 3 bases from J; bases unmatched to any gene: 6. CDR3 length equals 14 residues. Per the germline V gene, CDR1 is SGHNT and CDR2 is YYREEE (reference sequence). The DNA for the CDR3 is TGTGCCAGCAGCCGAACAGGGGTGCACACTGAAGCTTTCTTT. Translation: CASSRTGVHTEAFF.

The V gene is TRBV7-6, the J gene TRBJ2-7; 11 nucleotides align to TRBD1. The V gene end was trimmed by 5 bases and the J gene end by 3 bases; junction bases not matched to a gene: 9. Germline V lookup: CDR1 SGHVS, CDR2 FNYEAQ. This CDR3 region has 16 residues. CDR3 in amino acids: CASSPESGTGGYEQYF. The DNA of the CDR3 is TGTGCCAGCAGCCCAGAGTCCGGGACAGGGGGCTACGAGCAGTACTTC.

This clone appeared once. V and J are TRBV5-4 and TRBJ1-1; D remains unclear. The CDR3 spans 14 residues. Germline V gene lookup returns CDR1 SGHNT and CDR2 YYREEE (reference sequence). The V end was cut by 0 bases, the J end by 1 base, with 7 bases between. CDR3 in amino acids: CASSLDLANTEAFF. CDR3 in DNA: TGTGCCAGCAGCTTGGATCTGGCGAACACTGAAGCTTTCTTT.

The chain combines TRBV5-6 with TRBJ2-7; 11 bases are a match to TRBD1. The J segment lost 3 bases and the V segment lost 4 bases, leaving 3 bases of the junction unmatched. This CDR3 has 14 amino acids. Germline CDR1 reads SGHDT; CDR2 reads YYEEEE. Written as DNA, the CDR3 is TGTGCCAGCAGCCCCGGGACAGGGGGCTACGAGCAGTACTTC. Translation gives CASSPGTGGYEQYF.

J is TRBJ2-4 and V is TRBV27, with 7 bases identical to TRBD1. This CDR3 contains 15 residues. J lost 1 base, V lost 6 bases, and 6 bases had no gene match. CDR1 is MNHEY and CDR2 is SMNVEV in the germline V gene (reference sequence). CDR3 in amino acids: CASSPGRGAKNIQYF. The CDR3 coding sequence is TGTGCCAGCAGCCCGGGCAGGGGGGCCAAAAACATTCAGTACTTC.

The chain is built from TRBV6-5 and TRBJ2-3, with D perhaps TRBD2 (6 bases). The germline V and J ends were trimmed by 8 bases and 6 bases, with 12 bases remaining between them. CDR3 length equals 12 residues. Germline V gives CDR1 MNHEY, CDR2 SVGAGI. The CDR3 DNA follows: TGTGCCAGCTCGGGGGAAATGGATACGCAGTATTTT. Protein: CASSGEMDTQYF.

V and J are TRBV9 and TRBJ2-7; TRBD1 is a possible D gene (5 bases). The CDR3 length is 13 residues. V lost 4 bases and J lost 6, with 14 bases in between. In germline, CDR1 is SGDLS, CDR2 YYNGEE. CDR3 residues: CASSTSGASEQYF. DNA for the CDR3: TGTGCCAGCAGCACAAGTGGGGCGTCCGAGCAGTACTTC.

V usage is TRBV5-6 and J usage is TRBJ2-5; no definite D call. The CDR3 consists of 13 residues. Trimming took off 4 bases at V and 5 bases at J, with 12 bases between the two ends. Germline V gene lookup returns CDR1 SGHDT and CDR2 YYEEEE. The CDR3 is CASSASELETQYF. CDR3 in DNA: TGTGCCAGCAGCGCGTCGGAGCTGGAGACCCAGTACTTC.

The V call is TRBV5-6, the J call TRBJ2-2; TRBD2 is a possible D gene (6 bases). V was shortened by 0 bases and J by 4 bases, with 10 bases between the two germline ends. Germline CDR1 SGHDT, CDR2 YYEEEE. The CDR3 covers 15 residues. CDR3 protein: CASSLGRRGTGELFF. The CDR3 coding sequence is TGTGCCAGCAGCTTGGGACGGAGGGGCACCGGGGAGCTGTTTTTT.

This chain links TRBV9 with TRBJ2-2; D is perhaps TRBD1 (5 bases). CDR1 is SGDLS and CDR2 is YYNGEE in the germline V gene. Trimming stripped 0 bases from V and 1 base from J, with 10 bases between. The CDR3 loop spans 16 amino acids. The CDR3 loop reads CASSVEIGQNTGELFF. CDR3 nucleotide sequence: TGTGCCAGCAGCGTAGAAATCGGACAGAACACCGGGGAGCTGTTTTTT.

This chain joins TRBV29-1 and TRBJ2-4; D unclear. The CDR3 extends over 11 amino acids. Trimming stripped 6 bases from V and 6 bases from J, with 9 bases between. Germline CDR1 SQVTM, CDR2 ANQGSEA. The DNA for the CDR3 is TGCAGCGTAGATACAGCAAACATTCAGTACTTC. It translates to CSVDTANIQYF.